This T cell receptor beta chain stems from a study of blood T cell repertoires in COVID-19. Study-level background: Researchers got acute and convalescent COVID-19 samples from the United States, Italy and Spain. PBMCs, B-cell-depleted T cells, or T cells were the source of the cDNA or gDNA that made up the material.

Authors' data handling: Reference gene primer amplification gave nucleated cell count estimates. The assay was immunoSEQ multiplex PCR, and TCRdb's table has in-frame clones only and misses some. The V and J calls and clone size were taken over from that table, and D and trimming were inferred from the DNA. The sample records under 150,000 clones, approximately 91% being singletons. The CDR3 contains 11 residues when both ends are counted. Per germline, CDR1 MDHEN and CDR2 SYDVKM. Worth noting for this clone: The limits of the CDR3 on the DNA are not certain, so only TCRdb's listed CDR3 is given. Within the sample, other DNA sequences also encode this same CDR3.

The genes are TRBV28 and TRBJ1-2. Sequencing was performed on peripheral blood. The sequence was obtained from a man aged 50-60 years with active or convalescent COVID-19. The CDR3 here is CASSSSYGYTF.